This paragraph covers one T cell receptor (beta chain) sequence. The authors ran a second PCR of roughly 7 to 11 cycles using a sample-barcoded 5' primer and a J-beta primer mix. TCRdb reanalysed the 5' RACE reads using MiXCR and keeps one entry per CDR3 protein. The sample includes roughly 1.7 million distinct CDR3 sequences, roughly a third seen only once; the top ten take about 11%. The data were obtained in a study of blood T cells in healthy people across ages. Germline lookup yields CDR1 MNHEY and CDR2 SVGEGT. The CDR3 sequence is 20 residues long. J lost 0 bases, V lost 6 bases, and 16 bases had no gene match.

The rearrangement links TRBV6-2 or TRBV6-3 to TRBJ2-1; 11 bases match TRBD2. The TCR comes from a woman in her thirties in good health. The specimen sequenced was blood. CDR3: CASRPRLAGTPRSSYNEQFF. In DNA form, the CDR3 reads TGTGCCAGCAGACCAAGACTAGCGGGGACCCCTCGTAGCTCCTACAATGAGCAGTTCTTC.